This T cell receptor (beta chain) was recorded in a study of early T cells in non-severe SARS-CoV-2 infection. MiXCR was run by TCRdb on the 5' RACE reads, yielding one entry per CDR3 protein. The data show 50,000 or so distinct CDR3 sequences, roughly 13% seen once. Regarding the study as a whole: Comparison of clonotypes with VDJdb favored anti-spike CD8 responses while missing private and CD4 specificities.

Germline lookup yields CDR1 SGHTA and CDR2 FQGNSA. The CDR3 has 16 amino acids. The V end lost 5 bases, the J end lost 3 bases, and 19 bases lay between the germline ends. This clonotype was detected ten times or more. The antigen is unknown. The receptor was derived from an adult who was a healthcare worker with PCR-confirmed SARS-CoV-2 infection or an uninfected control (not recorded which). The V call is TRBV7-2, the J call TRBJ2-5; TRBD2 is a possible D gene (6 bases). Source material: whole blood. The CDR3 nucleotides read TGTGCCAGCAGCCCACAGCGGTTTAGCGGTAAAGAGACCCAGTACTTC. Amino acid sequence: CASSPQRFSGKETQYF.